Given below is one T cell receptor beta chain in context. Here immunoSEQ multiplex PCR was the method, and the copy in TCRdb shows in-frame clones only, minus some. The data show approximately 190,000 clones, roughly three quarters seen once. The entry originates in a study of blood T cell repertoires in COVID-19. Looked up from germline, CDR1 is MDHEN and CDR2 is SYDVKM. The CDR3 is 14 residues long. Trimming took off 2 bases at V and 1 base at J, with 8 bases between the two ends. The sample comprised peripheral blood. This chain links TRBV28 with TRBJ1-1; D is uncertain. The source is a man between 60 and 75 years old with active or convalescent COVID-19. CDR3 nucleotides: TGTGCCAGCAGTTTAGTCCCGAGGAACACTGAAGCTTTCTTT. Translating gives CASSLVPRNTEAFF.